A selection of T cell receptor beta chains follows, all from one sample in a study of T cell repertoires in ileal Crohn's disease. Produced via immunoSEQ multiplex PCR; TCRdb's table is partial and in-frame only. The repertoire holds 25,000 to 30,000 clones, with roughly 81% as singletons. The sample consisted of ileal tissue. The receptors here all came from an adult with Crohn's disease. Both conserved end residues are part of each CDR3. The D gene is left open where the match is weak. A clone size is listed for some rows: how often the clone was seen (once, few, many), or a class if it is expanded.

J gene: TRBJ1-5; V gene: TRBV19; clone size: few; D gene: TRBD1; CDR3 protein: CASRPDRGLGQPQHF; CDR3 DNA: TGTGCCAGTAGACCCGACAGGGGGCTAGGGCAGCCCCAGCATTTT
J gene: TRBJ1-2; V gene: TRBV7-8; clone size: NA; D gene: TRBD1; CDR3 protein: CASSGGQGHYGYTF; CDR3 DNA: TGTGCCAGCAGCGGCGGACAGGGACACTATGGCTACACCTTC
J gene: TRBJ2-2; V gene: TRBV27; clone size: NA; D gene: NA; CDR3 protein: CASSLEGAGTGELFF; CDR3 DNA: TGTGCCAGCAGTTTAGAGGGCGCCGGCACCGGGGAGCTGTTTTTT
J gene: TRBJ2-7; V gene: TRBV13; clone size: few; D gene: TRBD2; CDR3 protein: CASSLEAGGGSDEQYF; CDR3 DNA: TGTGCCAGCAGCCTCGAAGCAGGCGGGGGGTCGGACGAGCAGTACTTC
J gene: TRBJ1-5; V gene: TRBV10-3; clone size: NA; D gene: NA; CDR3 protein: CAIRAPNQPQHF; CDR3 DNA: TGTGCCATCAGGGCACCTAATCAGCCCCAGCATTTT
J gene: TRBJ1-3; V gene: TRBV6-6; clone size: few; D gene: NA; CDR3 protein: CASTFGVRAGNTIYF; CDR3 DNA: TGTGCCAGCACCTTTGGGGTGAGGGCTGGAAACACCATATATTTT
J gene: TRBJ1-5; V gene: TRBV7-2; clone size: NA; D gene: NA; CDR3 protein: CASSLGVGRGGQPQHF; CDR3 DNA: TGTGCCAGCAGCTTAGGCGTAGGGAGAGGAGGACAGCCCCAGCATTTT
J gene: TRBJ1-1; V gene: TRBV7-9; clone size: NA; D gene: NA; CDR3 protein: CASSLGFVRDTEAFF; CDR3 DNA: TGTGCCAGCAGCTTAGGTTTCGTCAGGGACACTGAAGCTTTCTTT
J gene: TRBJ2-7; V gene: TRBV18; clone size: NA; D gene: NA; CDR3 protein: CASSPGNRDYEQYF; CDR3 DNA: TGTGCCAGCTCACCTGGGAACAGGGACTACGAGCAGTACTTC
J gene: TRBJ1-2; V gene: TRBV10-3; clone size: NA; D gene: NA; CDR3 protein: CAISELGGGTGYGYTF; CDR3 DNA: TGTGCCATCAGTGAACTGGGGGGGGGCACCGGCTATGGCTACACCTTC
J gene: TRBJ2-3; V gene: TRBV27; clone size: NA; D gene: NA; CDR3 protein: CASREFLNRDRYTDTQYF; CDR3 DNA: TGTGCCAGCCGTGAGTTCTTGAACCGGGATCGCTACACAGATACGCAGTATTTT
J gene: TRBJ2-7; V gene: TRBV7-2; clone size: once; D gene: NA; CDR3 protein: CASRSGGLEQYF; CDR3 DNA: TGTGCCAGCAGATCCGGGGGGCTCGAGCAGTACTTC
J gene: TRBJ2-7; V gene: TRBV5-1; clone size: NA; D gene: NA; CDR3 protein: CASSLGPVKNEQYF; CDR3 DNA: TGCGCCAGCAGCTTGGGGCCCGTTAAGAACGAGCAGTACTTC
J gene: TRBJ2-1; V gene: TRBV30; clone size: NA; D gene: TRBD2; CDR3 protein: CAWKRGSYNEQFF; CDR3 DNA: TGTGCCTGGAAGCGGGGCTCCTACAATGAGCAGTTCTTC
J gene: TRBJ2-2; V gene: TRBV12-5; clone size: NA; D gene: NA; CDR3 protein: CASGPPGLRNTGELFF; CDR3 DNA: TGTGCTAGTGGTCCCCCCGGACTACGAAACACCGGGGAGCTGTTTTTT
J gene: TRBJ1-2; V gene: TRBV27; clone size: NA; D gene: TRBD1; CDR3 protein: CASSLTGVGGYTF; CDR3 DNA: TGTGCCAGCAGTTTAACAGGGGTAGGGGGCTACACCTTC
J gene: TRBJ2-1; V gene: TRBV11-3; clone size: NA; D gene: TRBD2; CDR3 protein: CASSDRPSGGRGEQFF; CDR3 DNA: TGTGCCAGCAGCGACCGTCCTAGCGGGGGTCGGGGTGAGCAGTTCTTC
J gene: TRBJ1-2; V gene: TRBV6-1; clone size: NA; D gene: NA; CDR3 protein: CASSDPELGVYGYTF; CDR3 DNA: TGTGCCAGCAGTGACCCGGAGTTGGGTGTCTATGGCTACACCTTC
J gene: TRBJ1-2; V gene: TRBV7-8; clone size: NA; D gene: NA; CDR3 protein: CASSFDSNYGYTF; CDR3 DNA: TGTGCCAGCAGCTTCGACAGTAACTATGGCTACACCTTC
J gene: TRBJ1-2; V gene: TRBV2; clone size: NA; D gene: NA; CDR3 protein: CASYPSGTNYGYTF; CDR3 DNA: TGTGCCAGCTATCCTTCGGGAACTAACTATGGCTACACCTTC
J gene: TRBJ1-5; V gene: TRBV19; clone size: NA; D gene: NA; CDR3 protein: CASSYGGGAGQPQHF; CDR3 DNA: TGTGCCAGTAGTTATGGTGGGGGGGCAGGCCAGCCCCAGCATTTT
J gene: TRBJ1-1; V gene: TRBV20-1; clone size: NA; D gene: NA; CDR3 protein: CSARQIEAFF; CDR3 DNA: TGCAGTGCTAGACAAATTGAAGCTTTCTTT
J gene: TRBJ1-3; V gene: TRBV5-8; clone size: NA; D gene: TRBD1; CDR3 protein: CASSYGQASGNTIYF; CDR3 DNA: TGTGCCAGCAGCTATGGACAGGCTTCTGGAAACACCATATATTTT
J gene: TRBJ2-7; V gene: TRBV29-1; clone size: NA; D gene: NA; CDR3 protein: CSVIRGLSEQYF; CDR3 DNA: TGCAGCGTAATACGTGGACTGTCCGAGCAGTACTTC
J gene: TRBJ1-1; V gene: TRBV11-1; clone size: NA; D gene: TRBD1; CDR3 protein: CASSLGPGGTEAFF; CDR3 DNA: TGTGCCAGCAGCTTAGGGCCAGGGGGCACTGAAGCTTTCTTT
J gene: TRBJ2-2; V gene: TRBV6-1; clone size: NA; D gene: TRBD1; CDR3 protein: CASSEGIDRDTGELFF; CDR3 DNA: TGTGCCAGCAGTGAAGGGATCGACAGGGACACCGGGGAGCTGTTTTTT
J gene: TRBJ2-7; V gene: TRBV7-6; clone size: NA; D gene: TRBD1; CDR3 protein: CASSTSGTGSTYEQYF; CDR3 DNA: TGTGCCAGCAGCACTTCTGGGACAGGTTCAACCTACGAGCAGTACTTC
J gene: TRBJ1-1; V gene: TRBV11-2; clone size: NA; D gene: TRBD1; CDR3 protein: CASSPLTGANTEAFF; CDR3 DNA: TGTGCCAGCAGCCCTTTGACAGGGGCGAACACTGAAGCTTTCTTT
J gene: TRBJ1-1; V gene: TRBV5-1; clone size: NA; D gene: NA; CDR3 protein: CASRQANPNTEAFF; CDR3 DNA: TGCGCCAGCCGACAGGCAAACCCGAACACTGAAGCTTTCTTT
J gene: TRBJ1-4; V gene: TRBV19; clone size: few; D gene: TRBD1; CDR3 protein: CASSPGTGGHEKLFF; CDR3 DNA: TGTGCCAGTAGTCCCGGGACAGGGGGCCATGAAAAACTGTTTTTT
J gene: TRBJ2-3; V gene: TRBV7-2; clone size: NA; D gene: NA; CDR3 protein: CASSPDGGGTQYF; CDR3 DNA: TGTGCCAGCAGCCCCGACGGTGGGGGGACGCAGTATTTT
J gene: TRBJ1-4; V gene: TRBV6-5; clone size: NA; D gene: NA; CDR3 protein: CASSLRQSHF; CDR3 DNA: TGTGCCAGCAGTTTAAGACAGTCCCATTTT
J gene: TRBJ1-5; V gene: TRBV18; clone size: medium-sized; D gene: NA; CDR3 protein: CASSPDPGNVQPQHF; CDR3 DNA: TGTGCCAGCTCACCGGATCCAGGGAACGTTCAGCCCCAGCATTTT
J gene: TRBJ2-1; V gene: TRBV7-2; clone size: NA; D gene: NA; CDR3 protein: CASSLVPSVYNEQFF; CDR3 DNA: TGTGCCAGCAGCTTAGTCCCGTCCGTCTACAATGAGCAGTTCTTC
J gene: TRBJ2-7; V gene: TRBV6-5; clone size: NA; D gene: NA; CDR3 protein: CASSYSRDSRYEQYF; CDR3 DNA: TGTGCCAGCAGTTACTCGCGGGACAGCCGCTACGAGCAGTACTTC
J gene: TRBJ1-6; V gene: TRBV27; clone size: NA; D gene: TRBD1; CDR3 protein: CASTDRVNSPLHF; CDR3 DNA: TGTGCCAGCACCGACAGGGTAAATTCACCCCTCCACTTT
J gene: TRBJ2-6; V gene: TRBV2; clone size: NA; D gene: NA; CDR3 protein: CASSEAPSSGANVLTF; CDR3 DNA: TGTGCCAGCAGTGAAGCTCCCAGCTCTGGGGCCAACGTCCTGACTTTC
J gene: TRBJ2-6; V gene: TRBV7-6; clone size: NA; D gene: NA; CDR3 protein: CASSQTLNPGVLTF; CDR3 DNA: TGTGCCAGCAGCCAAACCCTCAACCCAGGTGTCCTGACTTTC
J gene: TRBJ2-3; V gene: TRBV2; clone size: once; D gene: NA; CDR3 protein: CASSRTTSTDTQYF; CDR3 DNA: TGTGCCAGCAGTAGAACGACTAGCACAGATACGCAGTATTTT
J gene: TRBJ1-6; V gene: TRBV7-2; clone size: NA; D gene: TRBD1; CDR3 protein: CASSLRQGGDSPLHF; CDR3 DNA: TGTGCCAGCAGCTTACGACAGGGGGGGGATTCACCCCTCCACTTT
J gene: TRBJ1-3; V gene: TRBV5-4; clone size: NA; D gene: TRBD1; CDR3 protein: CASSSGVGQGVGNTIYF; CDR3 DNA: TGTGCCAGCAGCTCTGGCGTGGGACAGGGGGTTGGAAACACCATATATTTT
J gene: TRBJ2-7; V gene: TRBV5-1; clone size: NA; D gene: NA; CDR3 protein: CASSPATASYEQYF; CDR3 DNA: TGCGCCAGCAGCCCCGCGACAGCTTCCTACGAGCAGTACTTC
J gene: TRBJ2-7; V gene: TRBV5-1; clone size: NA; D gene: TRBD1; CDR3 protein: CASYGTDSYEQYF; CDR3 DNA: TGCGCCAGTTATGGGACAGACTCCTACGAGCAGTACTTC
J gene: TRBJ2-5; V gene: TRBV15; clone size: once; D gene: TRBD2; CDR3 protein: CATTRGGGQETQYF; CDR3 DNA: TGTGCCACCACCCGGGGCGGGGGACAAGAGACCCAGTACTTC
J gene: TRBJ2-7; V gene: TRBV4-1; clone size: NA; D gene: NA; CDR3 protein: CASSQDGTVEPYEQYF; CDR3 DNA: TGCGCCAGCAGCCAAGATGGTACAGTAGAGCCCTACGAGCAGTACTTC
J gene: TRBJ2-7; V gene: TRBV6-5; clone size: NA; D gene: NA; CDR3 protein: CASSHHYEQYF; CDR3 DNA: TGTGCCAGCAGTCATCACTACGAGCAGTACTTC
J gene: TRBJ2-1; V gene: TRBV7-8; clone size: NA; D gene: NA; CDR3 protein: CASSSLGGAYNEQFF; CDR3 DNA: TGTGCCAGCAGCTCCCTAGGGGGGGCATACAATGAGCAGTTCTTC
J gene: TRBJ2-7; V gene: TRBV7-9; clone size: NA; D gene: NA; CDR3 protein: CASSLPGQSYEQYF; CDR3 DNA: TGTGCCAGCAGCTTACCCGGACAGTCCTACGAGCAGTACTTC
J gene: TRBJ2-3; V gene: TRBV5-1; clone size: NA; D gene: NA; CDR3 protein: CASSLVRAADTQYF; CDR3 DNA: TGCGCCAGCAGCTTAGTCAGGGCTGCTGATACGCAGTATTTT
J gene: TRBJ2-5; V gene: TRBV7-3; clone size: NA; D gene: TRBD2; CDR3 protein: CASSLSGGAVGETQYF; CDR3 DNA: TGTGCCAGCAGCTTAAGCGGGGGGGCCGTCGGAGAGACCCAGTACTTC
J gene: TRBJ1-2; V gene: TRBV7-8; clone size: NA; D gene: NA; CDR3 protein: CASSPGVGYTF; CDR3 DNA: TGTGCCAGCAGCCCAGGCGTTGGCTACACCTTC